The rows below give T cell receptor beta chains drawn from one sample of a study of cytomegalovirus exposure and HLA in healthy donors. Repertoires were generated with immunoSEQ multiplex PCR, while TCRdb's copy carries only in-frame clones and drops some. The repertoire holds about 140,000 clones, with 86% as singletons. Sequenced sample: PBMCs. The receptors here all came from a young man in good health and CMV-seronegative. CDR3s leave out the opening cysteine and the closing phenylalanine or tryptophan.

v_call,cdr3_aa
TRBV6-5,ASRNTGGYTGELF
TRBV27,ASSVRTATNEKLF
TRBV5-8,ASSSGTKGAEQY
TRBV18,ASSISGGGLSYNEQF
TRBV29-1,SVEAGGGTEAF
TRBV6-5,ASSYSSLANTGELF
TRBV6-5,ASSYREGNQPQH
TRBV27,ASSQDPGGNEQF
TRBV11-2,ASTHAVNTEAF
TRBV6-5,ASSYAGTGVDIQY
TRBV5-6,ASRPTGGWADGYT
TRBV25-1,ASSDRAGGFYGYT
TRBV7-9,ASSLGYRGNTEAF
TRBV27,ASSLTWDSSYGYT
TRBV27,ASSLGWEMADTQY
TRBV6-5,ASSYLGTGGGYT
TRBV29-1,SARTGSIEKLF
TRBV6-1,ASSEVRKRGVTDTQY
TRBV5-6,ASSLRTGNEKLF
TRBV6-6,ASSYPSHTQAGEQY
TRBV19,ASSGGAGELF
TRBV2,ASSVTDAGSYEQY
TRBV12-5,ASAIAGANTGELF
TRBV18,ASSPLPGLAGGEGNYNEQF
TRBV5-5,ASSSSLTDYLNQPQH
TRBV7-8,ASSRSNPTYEQY
TRBV4-1,ASSQREGAQETQY
TRBV5-1,ASSFGLAGGPDTQY
TRBV28,ASSILAGLRTDTQY
TRBV6-5,ASSPLTRNQPQH
TRBV28,ASSLGGSNQPQH
TRBV6-5,ASSFSTDLYGYT
TRBV19,ASSRGHMNTEAF
TRBV28,ASSFGGAGEGEQY
TRBV21-1,ASSPSRHSRSNQPQH
TRBV27,ASSWAARSRETQY
TRBV18,ASSPRGAGSHGANVLT
TRBV7-9,ASSLTSGMGSYEQY
TRBV6-4,ASSERGTDTGELF
TRBV2,ASSGQGSTEAF
TRBV5-6,ASSGGSLYEQY
TRBV7-2,ASRIPGPFGRDT
TRBV7-2,ASSSLGLDYERNTEAF
TRBV5-1,ASSPGGVYEQY
TRBV2,ASNPDRYYNEQF
TRBV20-1,SARQGETQY
TRBV18,ASSPPTGDSGNTIY
TRBV27,ASSFRAVTYNEQF
TRBV27,ASQGTANTGELF
TRBV7-8,ASSLPRPLNTGELF
TRBV12-5,ASGLGGAEKLF
TRBV29-1,SVEDWGEQSTDTQY
TRBV6-5,ASGNAGSYNEQF
TRBV7-9,ASSLATGGQDHEQY
TRBV2,ASSAEGISSYNSPLH
TRBV6-4,ASSSQTGETQY
TRBV6-1,ASRQTGTDQPQH